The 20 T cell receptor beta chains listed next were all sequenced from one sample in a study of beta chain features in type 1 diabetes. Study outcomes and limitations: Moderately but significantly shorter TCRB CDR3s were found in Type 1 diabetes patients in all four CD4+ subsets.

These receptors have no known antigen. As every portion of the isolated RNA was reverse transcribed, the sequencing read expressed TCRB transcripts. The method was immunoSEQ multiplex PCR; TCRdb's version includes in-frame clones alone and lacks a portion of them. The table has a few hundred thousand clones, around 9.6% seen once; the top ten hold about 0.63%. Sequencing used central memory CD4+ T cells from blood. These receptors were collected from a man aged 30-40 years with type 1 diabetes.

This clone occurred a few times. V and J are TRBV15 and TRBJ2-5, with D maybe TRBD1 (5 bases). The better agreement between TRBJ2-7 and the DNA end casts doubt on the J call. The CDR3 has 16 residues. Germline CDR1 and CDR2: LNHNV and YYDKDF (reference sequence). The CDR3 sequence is CATSRDRSTVSYEQYF. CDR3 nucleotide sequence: TGTGCCACCAGCAGAGATCGGTCGACAGTCTCCTACGAGCAGTACTTC.

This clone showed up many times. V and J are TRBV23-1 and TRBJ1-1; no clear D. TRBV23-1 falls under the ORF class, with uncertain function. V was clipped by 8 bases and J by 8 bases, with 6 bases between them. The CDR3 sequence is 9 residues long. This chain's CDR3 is CASCFEAFF. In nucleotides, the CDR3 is TGCGCCAGCTGCTTCGAAGCTTTCTTT.

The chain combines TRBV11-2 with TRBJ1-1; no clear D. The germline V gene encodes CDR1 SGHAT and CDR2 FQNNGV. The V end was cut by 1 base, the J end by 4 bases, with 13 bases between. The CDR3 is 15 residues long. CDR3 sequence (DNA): TGTGCCAGCAGCTTAGGGCAGGCCCTAGCCACTGAAGCTTTCTTT. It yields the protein CASSLGQALATEAFF.

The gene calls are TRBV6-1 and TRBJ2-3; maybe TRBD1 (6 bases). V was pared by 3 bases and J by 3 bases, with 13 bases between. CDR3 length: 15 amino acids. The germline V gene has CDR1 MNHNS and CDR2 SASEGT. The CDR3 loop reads CASSERGIDTDTQYF. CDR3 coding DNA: TGTGCCAGCAGTGAGAGGGGGATTGATACAGATACGCAGTATTTT.

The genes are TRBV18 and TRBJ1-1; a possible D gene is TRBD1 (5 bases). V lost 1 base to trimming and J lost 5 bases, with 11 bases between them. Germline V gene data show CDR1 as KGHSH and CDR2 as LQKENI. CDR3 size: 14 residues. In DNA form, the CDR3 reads TGTGCCAGCTCACCACGGGGGGGATGGACTGAAGCTTTCTTT. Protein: CASSPRGGWTEAFF. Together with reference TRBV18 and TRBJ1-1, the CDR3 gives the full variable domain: NAGVMQNPRHLVRRRGQEARLRCSPMKGHSHVYWYRQLPEEGLKFMVYLQKENIIDESGMPKERFSAEFPKEGPSILRIQQVVRGDSAAYFCASSPRGGWTEAFFGQGTRLTVV.

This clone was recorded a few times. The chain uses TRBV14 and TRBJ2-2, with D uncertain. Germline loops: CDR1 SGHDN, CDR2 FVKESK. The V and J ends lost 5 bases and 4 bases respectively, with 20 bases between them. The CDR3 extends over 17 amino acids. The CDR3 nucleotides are TGTGCCAGCAGCTCGCCCTCTCAAGGCGCGAGCACCGGGGAGCTGTTTTTT. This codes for CASSSPSQGASTGELFF.

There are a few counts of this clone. Here the CDR3 DNA reads TGTGCCAGCAGTTCCAAATGGGGGAGTTACAATCAGCCCCAGCATTTT. Its translation: CASSSKWGSYNQPQHF. The V gene is TRBV28, the J gene TRBJ1-5, with D maybe TRBD1 (5 bases). Germline V gene lookup returns CDR1 MDHEN and CDR2 SYDVKM. V was shortened by 4 bases and J by 3 bases, with 16 bases between the two germline ends. This CDR3 contains 16 residues.

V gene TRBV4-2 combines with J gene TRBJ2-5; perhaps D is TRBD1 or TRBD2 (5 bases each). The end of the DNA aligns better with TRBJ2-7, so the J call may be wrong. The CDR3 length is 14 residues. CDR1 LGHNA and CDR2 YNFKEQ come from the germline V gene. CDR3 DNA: TGTGCCAGCAGCCATGGGCAGGGAGACTACGAGCAGTACTTC. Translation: CASSHGQGDYEQYF.

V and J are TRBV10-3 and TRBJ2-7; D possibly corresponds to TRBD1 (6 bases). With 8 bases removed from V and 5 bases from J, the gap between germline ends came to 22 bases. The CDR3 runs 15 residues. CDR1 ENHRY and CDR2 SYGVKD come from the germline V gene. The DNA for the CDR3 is TGTGCCATCGGCCAGAGAACAGGGTTTAGGGACGAGCAGTACTTC. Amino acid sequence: CAIGQRTGFRDEQYF.

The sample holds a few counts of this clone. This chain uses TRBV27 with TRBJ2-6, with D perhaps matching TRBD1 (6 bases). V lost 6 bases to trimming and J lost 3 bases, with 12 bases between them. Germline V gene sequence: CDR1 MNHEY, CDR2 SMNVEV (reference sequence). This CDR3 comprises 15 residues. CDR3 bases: TGTGCCAGCAGGAAGGGGGTTTTTGGGGCCAACGTCCTGACTTTC. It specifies CASRKGVFGANVLTF.

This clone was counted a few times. As DNA, the CDR3 is TGTGCCAGCAGCTTAATCTTCCTAGCGCCAAGCTCTGGGGCCAACGTCCTGACTTTC. Translation: CASSLIFLAPSSGANVLTF. The V call is TRBV7-3, the J call TRBJ2-6; D might be TRBD2 (6 bases). Trimming took off 1 base at V and 0 bases at J, with 16 bases between the two ends. The V gene's germline CDR1 is SGHTA and CDR2 FQGTGA. The CDR3 sequence is 19 residues long.

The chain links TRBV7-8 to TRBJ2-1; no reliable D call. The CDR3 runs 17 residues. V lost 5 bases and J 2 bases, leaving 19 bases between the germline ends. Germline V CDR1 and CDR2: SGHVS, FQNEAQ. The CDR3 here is CASSPPQGYAAYNEQFF. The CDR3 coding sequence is TGTGCCAGCAGCCCACCCCAAGGGTATGCCGCCTACAATGAGCAGTTCTTC.

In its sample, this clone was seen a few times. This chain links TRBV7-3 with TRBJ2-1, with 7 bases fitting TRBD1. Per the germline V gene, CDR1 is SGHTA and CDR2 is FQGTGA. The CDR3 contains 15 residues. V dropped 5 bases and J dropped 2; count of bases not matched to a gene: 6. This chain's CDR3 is CASSPDRSAYNEQFF. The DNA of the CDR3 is TGTGCCAGCAGCCCGGACAGGTCGGCCTACAATGAGCAGTTCTTC.

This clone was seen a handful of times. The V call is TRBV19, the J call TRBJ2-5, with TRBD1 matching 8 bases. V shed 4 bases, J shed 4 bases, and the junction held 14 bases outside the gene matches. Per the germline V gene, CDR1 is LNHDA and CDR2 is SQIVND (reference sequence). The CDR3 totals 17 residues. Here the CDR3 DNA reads TGTGCCAGTAGTAAGGCAGGGGGCCTTTCCCAGCGAGAGACCCAGTACTTC. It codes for CASSKAGGLSQRETQYF.

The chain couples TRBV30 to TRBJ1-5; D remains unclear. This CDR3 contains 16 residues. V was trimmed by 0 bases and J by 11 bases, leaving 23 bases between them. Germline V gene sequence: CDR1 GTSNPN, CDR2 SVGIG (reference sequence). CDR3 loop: CAWSVEATGSGGAQHF. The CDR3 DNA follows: TGTGCCTGGAGTGTCGAAGCAACTGGGTCGGGTGGAGCCCAGCATTTT.

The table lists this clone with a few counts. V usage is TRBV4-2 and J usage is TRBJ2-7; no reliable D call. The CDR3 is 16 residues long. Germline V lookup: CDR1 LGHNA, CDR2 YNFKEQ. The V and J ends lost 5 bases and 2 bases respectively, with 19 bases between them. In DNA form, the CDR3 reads TGTGCCAGCAGCGCCGTGGGCCTAGACTTTACCTACGAGCAGTACTTC. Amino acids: CASSAVGLDFTYEQYF.

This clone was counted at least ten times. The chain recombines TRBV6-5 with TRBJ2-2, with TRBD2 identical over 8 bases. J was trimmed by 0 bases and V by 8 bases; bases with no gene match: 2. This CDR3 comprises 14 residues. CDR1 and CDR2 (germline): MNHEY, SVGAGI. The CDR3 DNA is TGTGCCAGCCGGGGGGGTTCGAACACCGGGGAGCTGTTTTTT. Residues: CASRGGSNTGELFF.

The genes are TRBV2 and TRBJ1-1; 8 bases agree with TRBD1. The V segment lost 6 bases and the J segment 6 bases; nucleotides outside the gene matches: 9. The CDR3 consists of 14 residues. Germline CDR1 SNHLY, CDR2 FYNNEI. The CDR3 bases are TGTGCCAGCAGGCGGACAGGGAGTAACTCTGAAGCTTTCTTT. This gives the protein CASRRTGSNSEAFF.

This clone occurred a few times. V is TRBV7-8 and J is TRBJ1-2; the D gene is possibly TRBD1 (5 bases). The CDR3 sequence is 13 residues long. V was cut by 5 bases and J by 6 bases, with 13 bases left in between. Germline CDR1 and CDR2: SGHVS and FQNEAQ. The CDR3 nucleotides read TGTGCCAGCAGCATCAGGGATGGGAATGGCTACACCTTC. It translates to CASSIRDGNGYTF.

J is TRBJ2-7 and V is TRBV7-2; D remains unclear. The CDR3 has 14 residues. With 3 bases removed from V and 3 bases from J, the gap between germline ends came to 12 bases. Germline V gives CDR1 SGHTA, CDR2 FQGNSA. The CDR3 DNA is TGTGCCAGCAGCTTCATAGGACCCCTCTACGAGCAGTACTTC. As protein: CASSFIGPLYEQYF. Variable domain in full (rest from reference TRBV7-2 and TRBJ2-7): GAGVSQSPSNKVTEKGKDVELRCDPISGHTALYWYRQSLGQGLEFLIYFQGNSAPDKSGLPSDRFSAERTGGSVSTLTIQRTQQEDSAVYLCASSFIGPLYEQYFGPGTRLTVT.